The subject of this entry is one T cell receptor beta chain. The antigen remains undetermined. Trimming stripped 7 bases from V and 7 bases from J, with 19 bases between. This CDR3 is built from 14 residues. Germline V lookup: CDR1 SNHLY, CDR2 FYNNEI. Profiled with immunoSEQ multiplex PCR; TCRdb holds only in-frame clones, not every one. The repertoire includes about 11,000 clones, roughly 85% of them detected once, and approximately 0.56% sits in the top ten. This sample is drawn from a study of monozygotic twins with cystic fibrosis. Overall study context: Library input was 2.5 to 3 micrograms of fragmented DNA, with approximately 16 PCR cycles.

Whole-study findings and limits: Monozygotic CF twins shared more identical nucleotide clonotypes than unrelated patients. Low clonality (median around 0.0094) suggested a mostly naive repertoire.

V gene TRBV2 combines with J gene TRBJ1-2, with a weak D call TRBD1 (6 bases). Sample: blood. The source of this sequence is a man aged 18 to 29 with cystic fibrosis. The CDR3 DNA reads TGTGCCAGCAATAGAGGGGGGTTAAGTCGTGGCTACACCTTC. Residues: CASNRGGLSRGYTF.